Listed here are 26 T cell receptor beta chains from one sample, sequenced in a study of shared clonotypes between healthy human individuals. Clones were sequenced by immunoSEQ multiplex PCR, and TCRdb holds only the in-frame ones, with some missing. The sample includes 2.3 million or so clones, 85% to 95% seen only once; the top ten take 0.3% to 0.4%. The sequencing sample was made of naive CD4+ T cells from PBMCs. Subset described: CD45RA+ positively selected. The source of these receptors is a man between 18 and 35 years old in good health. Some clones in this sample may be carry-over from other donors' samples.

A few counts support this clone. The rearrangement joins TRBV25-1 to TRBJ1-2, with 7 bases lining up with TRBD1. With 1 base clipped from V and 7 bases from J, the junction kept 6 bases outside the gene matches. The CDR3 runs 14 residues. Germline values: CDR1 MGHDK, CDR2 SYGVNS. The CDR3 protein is CASSEFTGVGGYTF. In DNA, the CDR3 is TGTGCCAGCAGTGAATTCACAGGGGTGGGTGGCTACACCTTC.

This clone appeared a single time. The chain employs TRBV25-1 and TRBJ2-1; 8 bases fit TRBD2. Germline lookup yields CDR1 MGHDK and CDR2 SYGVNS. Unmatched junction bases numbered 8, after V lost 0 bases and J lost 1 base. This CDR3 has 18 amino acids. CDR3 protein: CASSEYRGGRHSYNEQFF. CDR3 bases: TGTGCCAGCAGTGAATACAGGGGCGGGAGGCATTCCTACAATGAGCAGTTCTTC.

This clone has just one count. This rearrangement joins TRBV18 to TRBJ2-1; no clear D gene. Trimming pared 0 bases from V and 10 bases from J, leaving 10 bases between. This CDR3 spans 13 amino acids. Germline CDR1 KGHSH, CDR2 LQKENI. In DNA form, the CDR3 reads TGTGCCAGCTCACCACCGATCTTTCGCGAGCAGTTCTTC. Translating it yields CASSPPIFREQFF.

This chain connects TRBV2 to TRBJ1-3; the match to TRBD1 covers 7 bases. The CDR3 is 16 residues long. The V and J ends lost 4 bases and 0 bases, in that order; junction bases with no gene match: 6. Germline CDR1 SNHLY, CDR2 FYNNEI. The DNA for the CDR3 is TGTGCCAGCAGTGTATCAGGGGGAGGCTCTGGAAACACCATATATTTT. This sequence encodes CASSVSGGGSGNTIYF.

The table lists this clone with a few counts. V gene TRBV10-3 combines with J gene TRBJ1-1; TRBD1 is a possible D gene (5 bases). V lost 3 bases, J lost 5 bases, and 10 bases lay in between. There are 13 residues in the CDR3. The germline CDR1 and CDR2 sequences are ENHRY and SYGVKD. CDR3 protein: CAISERGETEAFF. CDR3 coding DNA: TGTGCCATCAGTGAAAGGGGAGAAACTGAAGCTTTCTTT.

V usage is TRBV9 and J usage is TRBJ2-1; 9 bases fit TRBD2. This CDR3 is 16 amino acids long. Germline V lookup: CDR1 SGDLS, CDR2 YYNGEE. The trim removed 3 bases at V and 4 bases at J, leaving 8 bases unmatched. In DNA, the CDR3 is TGTGCCAGCAGCGGAGATAGCGGGAGTCTTTACAATGAGCAGTTCTTC. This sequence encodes CASSGDSGSLYNEQFF.

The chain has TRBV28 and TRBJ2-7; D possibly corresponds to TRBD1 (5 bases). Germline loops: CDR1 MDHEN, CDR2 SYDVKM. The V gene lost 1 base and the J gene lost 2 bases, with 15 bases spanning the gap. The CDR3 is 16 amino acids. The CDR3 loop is CASSLFRVFHPYEQYF. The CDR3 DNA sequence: TGTGCCAGCAGTTTATTCAGGGTTTTTCACCCCTACGAGCAGTACTTC.

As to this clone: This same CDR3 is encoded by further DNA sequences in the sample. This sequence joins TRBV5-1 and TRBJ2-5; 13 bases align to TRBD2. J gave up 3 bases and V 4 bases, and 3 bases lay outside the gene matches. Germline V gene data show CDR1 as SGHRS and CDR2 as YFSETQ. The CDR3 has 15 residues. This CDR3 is CASSLGTSGKETQYF. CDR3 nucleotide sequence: TGCGCCAGCAGCCTCGGGACTAGCGGGAAAGAGACCCAGTACTTC.

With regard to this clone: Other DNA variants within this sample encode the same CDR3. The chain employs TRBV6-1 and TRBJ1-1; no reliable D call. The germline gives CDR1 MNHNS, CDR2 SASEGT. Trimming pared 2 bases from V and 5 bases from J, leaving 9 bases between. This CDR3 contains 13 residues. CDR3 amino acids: CASSELGDTEAFF. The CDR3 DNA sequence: TGTGCCAGCAGTGAACTTGGGGATACTGAAGCTTTCTTT.

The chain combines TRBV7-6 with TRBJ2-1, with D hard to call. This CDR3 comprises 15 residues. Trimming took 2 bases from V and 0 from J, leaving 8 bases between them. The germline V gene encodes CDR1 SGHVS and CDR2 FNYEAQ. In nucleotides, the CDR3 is TGTGCCAGCAGCTTAATCAGCGTCTCCTACAATGAGCAGTTCTTC. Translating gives CASSLISVSYNEQFF.

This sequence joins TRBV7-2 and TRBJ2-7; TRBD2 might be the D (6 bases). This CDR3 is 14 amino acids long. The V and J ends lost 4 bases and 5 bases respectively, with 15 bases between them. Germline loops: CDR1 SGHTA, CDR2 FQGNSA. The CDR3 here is CASSSHGRRNEQYF. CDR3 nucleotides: TGTGCCAGCAGCTCCCACGGGAGACGAAACGAGCAGTACTTC.

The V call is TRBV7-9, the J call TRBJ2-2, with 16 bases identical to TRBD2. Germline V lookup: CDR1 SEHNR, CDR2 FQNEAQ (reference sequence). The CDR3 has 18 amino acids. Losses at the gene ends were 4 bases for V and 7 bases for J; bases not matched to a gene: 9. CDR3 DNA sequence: TGTGCCAGCAGCTCGCCGGGACTAGCGGGAGGGCCCAGCGGGGAGCTGTTTTTT. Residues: CASSSPGLAGGPSGELFF.

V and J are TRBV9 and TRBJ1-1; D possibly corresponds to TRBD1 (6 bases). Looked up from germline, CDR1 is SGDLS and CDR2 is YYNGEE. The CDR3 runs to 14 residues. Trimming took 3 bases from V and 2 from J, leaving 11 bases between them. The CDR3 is CASSGQVLNTEAFF. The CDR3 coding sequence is TGTGCCAGCAGCGGACAGGTGCTCAACACTGAAGCTTTCTTT. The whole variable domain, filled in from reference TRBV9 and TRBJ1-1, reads DSGVTQTPKHLITATGQRVTLRCSPRSGDLSVYWYQQSLDQGLQFLIQYYNGEERAKGNILERFSAQQFPDLHSELNLSSLELGDSALYFCASSGQVLNTEAFFGQGTRLTVV.

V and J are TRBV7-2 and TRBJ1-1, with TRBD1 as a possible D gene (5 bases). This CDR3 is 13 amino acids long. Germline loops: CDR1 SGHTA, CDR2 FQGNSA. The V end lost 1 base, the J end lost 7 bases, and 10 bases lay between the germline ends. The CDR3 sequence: CASSLGQISEAFF. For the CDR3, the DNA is TGTGCCAGCAGCTTAGGACAGATAAGTGAAGCTTTCTTT.

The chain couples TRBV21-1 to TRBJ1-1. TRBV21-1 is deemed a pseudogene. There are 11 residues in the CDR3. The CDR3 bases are TGTGCCAGCAGCAAATTTGGGTGTTCTTTCTTT. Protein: CASSKFGCSFF.

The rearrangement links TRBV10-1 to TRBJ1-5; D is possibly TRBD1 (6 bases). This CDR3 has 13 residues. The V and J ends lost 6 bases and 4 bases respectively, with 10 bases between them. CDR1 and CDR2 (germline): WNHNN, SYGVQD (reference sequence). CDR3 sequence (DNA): TGCGCCAGCAGACAGGGAGAGAATCAGCCCCAGCATTTT. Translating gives CASRQGENQPQHF.

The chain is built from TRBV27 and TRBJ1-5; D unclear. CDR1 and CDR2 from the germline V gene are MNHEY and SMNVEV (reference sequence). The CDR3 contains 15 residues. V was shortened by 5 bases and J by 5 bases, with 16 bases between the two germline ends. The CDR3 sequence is CASSTGEGVDQPQHF. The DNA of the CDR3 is TGTGCCAGCAGTACCGGGGAAGGCGTAGATCAGCCCCAGCATTTT.

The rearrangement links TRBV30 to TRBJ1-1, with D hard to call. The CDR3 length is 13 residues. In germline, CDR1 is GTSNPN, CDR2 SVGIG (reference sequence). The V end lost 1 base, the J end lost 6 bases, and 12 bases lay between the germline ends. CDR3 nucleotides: TGTGCCTGGAGTGCGGGTCTTTACTCTGAAGCTTTCTTT. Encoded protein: CAWSAGLYSEAFF.

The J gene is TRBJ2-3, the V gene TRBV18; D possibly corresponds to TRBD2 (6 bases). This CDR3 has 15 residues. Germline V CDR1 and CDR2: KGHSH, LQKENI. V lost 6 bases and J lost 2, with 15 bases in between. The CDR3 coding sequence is TGTGCCAGCTCCTTCGGGGGAGTTAACACAGATACGCAGTATTTT. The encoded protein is CASSFGGVNTDTQYF.

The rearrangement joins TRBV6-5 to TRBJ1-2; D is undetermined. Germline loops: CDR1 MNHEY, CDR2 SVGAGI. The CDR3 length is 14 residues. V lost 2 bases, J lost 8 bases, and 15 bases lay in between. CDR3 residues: CASSYKGPLRGYTF. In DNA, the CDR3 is TGTGCCAGCAGTTACAAGGGCCCTCTAAGGGGCTACACCTTC.

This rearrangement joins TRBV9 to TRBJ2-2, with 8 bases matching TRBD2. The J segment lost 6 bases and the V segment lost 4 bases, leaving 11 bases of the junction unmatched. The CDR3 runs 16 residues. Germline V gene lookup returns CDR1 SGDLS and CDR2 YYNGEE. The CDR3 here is CASSPKPGGGPGELFF. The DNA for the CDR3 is TGTGCCAGCAGCCCCAAACCCGGGGGGGGACCCGGGGAGCTGTTTTTT.

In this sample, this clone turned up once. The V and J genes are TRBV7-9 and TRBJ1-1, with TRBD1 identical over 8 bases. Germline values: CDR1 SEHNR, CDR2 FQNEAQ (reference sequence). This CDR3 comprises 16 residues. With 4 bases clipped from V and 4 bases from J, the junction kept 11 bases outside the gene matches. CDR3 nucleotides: TGTGCCAGCAGCTCCCGCCCGTTCACAGGGGGCACTGAAGCTTTCTTT. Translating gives CASSSRPFTGGTEAFF.

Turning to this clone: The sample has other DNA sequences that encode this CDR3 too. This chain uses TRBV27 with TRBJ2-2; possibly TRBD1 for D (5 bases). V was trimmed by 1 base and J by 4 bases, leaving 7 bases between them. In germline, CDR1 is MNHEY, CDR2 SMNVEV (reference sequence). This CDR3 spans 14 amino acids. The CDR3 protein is CASSLYRGTGELFF. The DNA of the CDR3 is TGTGCCAGCAGTTTATATAGGGGCACCGGGGAGCTGTTTTTT.

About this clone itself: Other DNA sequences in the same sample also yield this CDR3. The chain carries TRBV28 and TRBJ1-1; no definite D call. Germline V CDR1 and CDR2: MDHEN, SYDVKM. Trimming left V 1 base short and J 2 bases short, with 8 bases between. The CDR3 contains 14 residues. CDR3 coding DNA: TGTGCCAGCAGTTTATCGGGCAGAAACACTGAAGCTTTCTTT. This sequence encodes CASSLSGRNTEAFF.

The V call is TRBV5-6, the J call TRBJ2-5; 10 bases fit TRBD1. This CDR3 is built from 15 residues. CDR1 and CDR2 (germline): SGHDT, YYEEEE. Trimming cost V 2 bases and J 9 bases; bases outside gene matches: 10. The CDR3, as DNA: TGTGCCAGCAGCTTTTCCGGACAGGGGGTTATGGCCCAGTACTTC. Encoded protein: CASSFSGQGVMAQYF.

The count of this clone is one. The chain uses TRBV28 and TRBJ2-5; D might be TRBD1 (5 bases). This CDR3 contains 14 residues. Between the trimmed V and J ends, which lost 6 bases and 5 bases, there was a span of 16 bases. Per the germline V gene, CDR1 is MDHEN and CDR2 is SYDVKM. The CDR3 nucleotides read TGTGCCAGCAGACACCAGGGTTTGTCGGAGACCCAGTACTTC. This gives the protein CASRHQGLSETQYF. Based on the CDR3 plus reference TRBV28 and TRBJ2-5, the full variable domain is DVKVTQSSRYLVKRTGEKVFLECVQDMDHENMFWYRQDPGLGLRLIYFSYDVKMKEKGDIPEGYSVSREKKERFSLILESASTNQTSMYLCASRHQGLSETQYFGPGTRLLVL.